This entry concerns a single T cell receptor (beta chain). The data derive from a study of response to subunit inactivated influenza vaccine. TCRdb fed the RT-PCR reads into MiXCR, producing one record per CDR3 protein. The table has about 780,000 distinct CDR3 sequences, less than 20% seen once. This CDR3 comprises 13 residues. Germline V CDR1 and CDR2: ENHRY, SYGVKD. Trimming took 3 bases from V and 3 from J, leaving 9 bases between them. The V call is TRBV10-3, the J call TRBJ2-7; D possibly corresponds to TRBD1 (6 bases). The sequence was collected from a man aged 45-65 years who received an inactivated influenza vaccine. The material was PBMCs from blood, obtained 4 to 6 days after vaccination. Written as DNA, the CDR3 is TGTGCCATCAGTGACCCAGGGGACTACGAGCAGTACTTC. It translates to CAISDPGDYEQYF.